The clone carrying this T cell receptor (beta chain) was observed once. cDNA libraries for TCR alpha and TCR beta, carrying sample barcodes and UMIs, came from 5'RACE with constant-segment primers. TCRdb analysed the 5' RACE reads with MiXCR anew, one entry per CDR3 protein. The sample records some 110,000 distinct CDR3 sequences, roughly 12% being singletons. The data stem from a study of T-cell memory formation after mild COVID-19. Study details: Each donor largely had its own TCR clusters.

Deletions cut 2 bases from V and 4 bases from J, with 5 bases between. CDR1 SEHNR and CDR2 FQNEAQ come from the germline V gene (reference sequence). This CDR3 region has 13 residues. J is TRBJ2-2 and V is TRBV7-9; unclear D gene. The sequence derives from an adult woman who had mild COVID-19 (a few samples of this study predate the infection). Cell type and time point are not known. Sequencing was carried out using PBMCs or a T cell subset sorted from them (not recorded which). The CDR3 nucleotides are TGTGCCAGCAGCTTAAAAAGCACCGGGGAGCTGTTTTTT. Its translation is CASSLKSTGELFF. The full variable domain, completed using reference TRBV7-9 and TRBJ2-2, is DTGVSQNPRHKITKRGQNVTFRCDPISEHNRLYWYRQTLGQGPEFLTYFQNEAQLEKSRLLSDRFSAERPKGSFSTLEIQRTEQGDSAMYLCASSLKSTGELFFGEGSRLTVL.